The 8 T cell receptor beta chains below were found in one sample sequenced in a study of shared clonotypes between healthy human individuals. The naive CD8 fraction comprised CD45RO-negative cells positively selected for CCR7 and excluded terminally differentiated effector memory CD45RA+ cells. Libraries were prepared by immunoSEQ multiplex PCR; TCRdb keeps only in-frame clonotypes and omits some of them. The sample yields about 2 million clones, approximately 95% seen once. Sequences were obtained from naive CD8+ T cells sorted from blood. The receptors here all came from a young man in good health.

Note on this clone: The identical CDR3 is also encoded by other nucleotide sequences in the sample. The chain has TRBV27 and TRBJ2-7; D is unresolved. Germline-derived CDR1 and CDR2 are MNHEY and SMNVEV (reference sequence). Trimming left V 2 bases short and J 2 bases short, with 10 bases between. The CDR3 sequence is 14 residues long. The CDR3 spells CASSLIGGTYEQYF. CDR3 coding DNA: TGTGCCAGCAGTTTAATTGGCGGTACCTACGAGCAGTACTTC.

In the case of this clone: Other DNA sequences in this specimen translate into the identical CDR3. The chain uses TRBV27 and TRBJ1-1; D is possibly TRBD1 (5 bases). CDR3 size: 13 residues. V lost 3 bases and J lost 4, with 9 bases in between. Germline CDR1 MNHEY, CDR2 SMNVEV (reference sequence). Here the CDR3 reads CASSLGGGTEAFF. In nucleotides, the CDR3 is TGTGCCAGCAGTTTGGGCGGGGGCACTGAAGCTTTCTTT.

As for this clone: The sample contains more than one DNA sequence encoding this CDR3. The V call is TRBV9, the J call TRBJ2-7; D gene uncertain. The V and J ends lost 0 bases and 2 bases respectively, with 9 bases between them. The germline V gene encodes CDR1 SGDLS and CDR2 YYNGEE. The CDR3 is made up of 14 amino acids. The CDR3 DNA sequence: TGTGCCAGCAGCGTAGGGGGTGGTACCTACGAGCAGTACTTC. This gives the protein CASSVGGGTYEQYF.

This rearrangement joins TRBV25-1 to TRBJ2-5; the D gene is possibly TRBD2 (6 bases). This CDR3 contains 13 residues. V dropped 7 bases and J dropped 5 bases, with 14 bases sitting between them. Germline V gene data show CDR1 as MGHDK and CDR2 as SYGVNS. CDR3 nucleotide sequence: TGTGCCAGCACTCCGGGGGAGATGGAGACCCAGTACTTC. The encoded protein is CASTPGEMETQYF.

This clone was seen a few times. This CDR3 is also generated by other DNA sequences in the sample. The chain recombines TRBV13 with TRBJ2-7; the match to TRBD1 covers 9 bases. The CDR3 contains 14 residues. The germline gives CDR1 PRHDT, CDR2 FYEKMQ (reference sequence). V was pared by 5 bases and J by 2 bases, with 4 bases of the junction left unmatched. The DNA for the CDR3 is TGTGCCAGCAGCCCCCGGGACAGGGCCTACGAGCAGTACTTC. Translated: CASSPRDRAYEQYF.

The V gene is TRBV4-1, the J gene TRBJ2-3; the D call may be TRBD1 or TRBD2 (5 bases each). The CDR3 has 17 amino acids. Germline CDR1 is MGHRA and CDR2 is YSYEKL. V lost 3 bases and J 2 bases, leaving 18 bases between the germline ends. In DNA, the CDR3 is TGCGCCAGCAGCCAGGACCACCTGGTGGGGGACACAGATACGCAGTATTTT. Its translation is CASSQDHLVGDTDTQYF.

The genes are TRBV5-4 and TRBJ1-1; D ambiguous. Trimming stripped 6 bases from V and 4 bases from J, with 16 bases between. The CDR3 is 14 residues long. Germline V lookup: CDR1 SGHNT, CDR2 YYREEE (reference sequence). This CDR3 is CASTIRTGSTEAFF. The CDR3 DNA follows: TGTGCCAGCACTATTCGGACGGGGAGCACTGAAGCTTTCTTT.

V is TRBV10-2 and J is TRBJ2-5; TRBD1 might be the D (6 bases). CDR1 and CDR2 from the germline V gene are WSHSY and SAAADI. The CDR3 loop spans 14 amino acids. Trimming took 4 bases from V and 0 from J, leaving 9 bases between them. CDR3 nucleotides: TGCGCCAGCAGTGTACCAGGGGACCAAGAGACCCAGTACTTC. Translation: CASSVPGDQETQYF.